The following is a T cell receptor (beta chain) sequence with its context. Its matching antigen is unknown. TCRbeta libraries were built with three rounds of nested PCR, modified from ARM-PCR. TCRdb re-derived calls from the multiplex PCR reads in MiXCR, one entry per CDR3 protein. The table records approximately 140,000 distinct CDR3 sequences, approximately 66% of them present only once. The data were obtained in a study of tumor and adjacent non-tumor tissue in lung cancer. Study as a whole: The cohort had 12 adenocarcinoma, 2 squamous cell and 1 small cell patients. Aged about 30 to 76 years, patients included fewer than 11 men and roughly five women with stage I to III disease. Findings of the study overall: Tumor TCR diversity, when higher, was linked to shorter survival.

This sample's RNA came from whole unsorted tissue. V gave up 1 base and J gave up 6 bases; unmatched junction bases: 14. Looked up from germline, CDR1 is DFQATT and CDR2 is SNEGSKA (reference sequence). The CDR3 spans 17 residues. This TCR was sampled from a man aged 55 to 70 with small cell lung cancer. The chain links TRBV20-1 to TRBJ2-1; 8 bases line up with TRBD2. The sample comprised lung tumor tissue. The DNA for the CDR3 is TGCAGTGCTAGAGTGGAATTTGGGACTAGGAGTCCCAATGAGCAGTTCTTC. This encodes CSARVEFGTRSPNEQFF.